Below, 25 T cell receptor beta chains from the same sample are listed, as sequenced in a study of T cell responses to AZD1222 COVID-19 vaccine. The protocol was immunoSEQ multiplex PCR, while the TCRdb copy is restricted to in-frame clones and leaves out a portion. This sample has tens of thousands of clones, with around 86% found just once. This specimen was peripheral blood, taken on day 0 of AZD1222 vaccination. These receptors were obtained from an adult in good health.

This clone was recorded a few times. This chain connects TRBV10-2 to TRBJ1-1; D ambiguous. The CDR3 totals 13 residues. In germline, CDR1 is WSHSY, CDR2 SAAADI. Trimming removed 3 bases from V and 1 base from J, with 6 bases in between. This CDR3 reads CASSDSGNTEAFF. The CDR3 DNA reads TGCGCCAGCAGTGATTCAGGGAACACTGAAGCTTTCTTT.

This clone was observed a single time. CDR3 amino acids: CASSGQSTGELFF. For the CDR3, the DNA is TGTGCCAGTAGTGGACAAAGCACCGGGGAGCTGTTTTTT. The genes are TRBV19 and TRBJ2-2; perhaps TRBD1 as D (5 bases). Germline-derived CDR1 and CDR2 are LNHDA and SQIVND (reference sequence). CDR3 size: 13 residues. V lost 5 bases, J lost 4 bases, and 8 bases lay in between. The variable domain in full, with the rest retrieved from reference TRBV19 and TRBJ2-2, is DGGITQSPKYLFRKEGQNVTLSCEQNLNHDAMYWYRQDPGQGLRLIYYSQIVNDFQKGDIAEGYSVSREKKESFPLTVTSAQKNPTAFYLCASSGQSTGELFFGEGSRLTVL.

The chain employs TRBV28 and TRBJ1-1; TRBD1 is a possible D gene (5 bases). The CDR3 length is 16 residues. V was shortened by 7 bases and J by 1 base, with 19 bases between the two germline ends. CDR1 is MDHEN and CDR2 is SYDVKM in the germline V gene. CDR3 amino acids: CASISRPRGKNTEAFF. The DNA of the CDR3 is TGTGCCAGCATATCCCGCCCTAGGGGAAAGAACACTGAAGCTTTCTTT.

The chain has TRBV6-6 and TRBJ1-1; D ambiguous. Trimming stripped 6 bases from V and 0 bases from J, with 17 bases between. This CDR3 has 16 residues. From germline, CDR1 is MNHNY and CDR2 SVGAGI (reference sequence). In nucleotides, the CDR3 is TGTGCCAGCAGACCGGGTGGCGGAGCCATGAACACTGAAGCTTTCTTT. It encodes CASRPGGGAMNTEAFF.

The J gene is TRBJ2-2, the V gene TRBV18; 7 bases align to TRBD2. Trimming cost V 4 bases and J 0 bases; bases outside gene matches: 2. CDR1 and CDR2 from the germline V gene are KGHSH and LQKENI. The CDR3 consists of 15 residues. CDR3 bases: TGTGCCAGCTCACAACTAGCGCCGAACACCGGGGAGCTGTTTTTT. Translated: CASSQLAPNTGELFF.

V is TRBV6-5 and J is TRBJ2-5; TRBD1 matches at 8 bases. The junction had 2 bases not matched to a gene; V was cut back by 0 bases and J by 8 bases. The CDR3 length is 13 residues. Germline loops: CDR1 MNHEY, CDR2 SVGAGI. The CDR3 spells CASSYSQGATQYF. CDR3 nucleotides: TGTGCCAGCAGTTACTCGCAGGGGGCAACCCAGTACTTC.

V usage is TRBV6-1 and J usage is TRBJ2-2; no firm D call. The CDR3 loop spans 14 amino acids. The germline V gene encodes CDR1 MNHNS and CDR2 SASEGT. V lost 3 bases, J lost 4 bases, and 9 bases lay in between. CDR3 protein: CASSEGRFTGELFF. In DNA, the CDR3 is TGTGCCAGCAGTGAGGGCCGCTTCACCGGGGAGCTGTTTTTT.

V usage is TRBV7-2 and J usage is TRBJ2-5; the match to TRBD1 covers 7 bases. V shed 6 bases and J 14 bases; nucleotides not matched to a gene: 9. The CDR3 runs 11 residues. CDR1 is SGHTA, CDR2 FQGNSA, per germline. This CDR3 reads CASSSQGPFYF. CDR3 sequence (DNA): TGTGCCAGCAGTTCACAGGGGCCCTTTTACTTC.

This clone was observed a handful of times. The CDR3 nucleotides are TGTGCCAGCAGCCGGAAGGGGGCGTTCACCGGGGAGCTGTTTTTT. It translates to CASSRKGAFTGELFF. The chain uses TRBV7-2 and TRBJ2-2; 7 nucleotides align to TRBD1. The CDR3 covers 15 residues. CDR1 and CDR2 (germline): SGHTA, FQGNSA. V trimming: 5 bases; J trimming: 4 bases; junction bases outside the gene matches: 7.

The CDR3 here is CASSSLRVPNSPLHF. The CDR3 DNA sequence: TGTGCCAGCAGCTCTCTCCGGGTCCCTAATTCACCCCTCCACTTT. The V and J genes are TRBV7-2 and TRBJ1-6, with D unresolved. Trimming removed 4 bases from V and 6 bases from J, with 13 bases in between. CDR3 length equals 15 residues. Germline V gene lookup returns CDR1 SGHTA and CDR2 FQGNSA.

This clone was found once. V is TRBV10-3 and J is TRBJ2-3; TRBD2 is a possible D gene (5 bases). The CDR3 spans 13 residues. Per the germline V gene, CDR1 is ENHRY and CDR2 is SYGVKD. Trimming pared 10 bases from V and 0 bases from J, leaving 11 bases between. As DNA, the CDR3 is TGTGCCACCAGCGGCCAGAGCACAGATACGCAGTATTTT. Protein product: CATSGQSTDTQYF.

The table lists this clone with a few counts. The V and J genes are TRBV7-2 and TRBJ2-2, with TRBD1 as a possible D gene (6 bases). This CDR3 contains 15 residues. The V gene lost 1 base and the J gene lost 5 bases, with 11 bases spanning the gap. Germline loops: CDR1 SGHTA, CDR2 FQGNSA. This chain's CDR3 is CASSLDRVETGELFF. The CDR3 coding sequence is TGTGCCAGCAGCTTAGACAGGGTTGAGACCGGGGAGCTGTTTTTT.

CDR3 sequence (DNA): TGTGCCAGCAGTTTTGCCAGGGGGACGGATTCACCCCTCCACTTT. This translates into CASSFARGTDSPLHF. The chain employs TRBV28 and TRBJ1-6, with 7 bases aligning to TRBD1. Trimming cost V 3 bases and J 8 bases; bases outside gene matches: 7. This CDR3 has 15 amino acids. The germline V gene encodes CDR1 MDHEN and CDR2 SYDVKM. Together with reference TRBV28 and TRBJ1-6, the CDR3 gives the full variable domain: DVKVTQSSRYLVKRTGEKVFLECVQDMDHENMFWYRQDPGLGLRLIYFSYDVKMKEKGDIPEGYSVSREKKERFSLILESASTNQTSMYLCASSFARGTDSPLHFGNGTRLTVT.

CDR3 in amino acids: CAWREYHTGDTIYF. The CDR3 DNA reads as TGTGCCTGGAGGGAGTACCATACCGGGGACACCATATATTTT. This sequence joins TRBV30 and TRBJ1-3; D call uncertain. The V gene's germline CDR1 is GTSNPN and CDR2 SVGIG (reference sequence). CDR3 length: 14 residues. V was shortened by 3 bases and J by 8 bases, with 17 bases between the two germline ends.

V usage is TRBV6-6 and J usage is TRBJ1-2; no clear D. Germline CDR1 is MNHNY and CDR2 is SVGAGI (reference sequence). The CDR3 length is 15 residues. The germline V and J ends were trimmed by 4 bases and 4 bases, with 16 bases remaining between them. As DNA, the CDR3 is TGTGCCAGCAGTTCGACAAGGAGTCCCTCCTATGGCTACACCTTC. This encodes CASSSTRSPSYGYTF.

The chain couples TRBV5-4 to TRBJ2-4, with D uncertain. Trimming took off 1 base at V and 0 bases at J, with 11 bases between the two ends. The CDR3 has 16 residues. Germline V gene sequence: CDR1 SGHNT, CDR2 YYREEE (reference sequence). CDR3 in amino acids: CASSLYEGLAKNIQYF. CDR3 in DNA: TGTGCCAGCAGCTTGTACGAAGGGCTAGCCAAAAACATTCAGTACTTC.

This chain joins TRBV11-1 and TRBJ2-6; D may be TRBD1 (5 bases). CDR3 length equals 16 residues. V gave up 3 bases and J gave up 3 bases, with 12 bases separating them. The germline V gene has CDR1 SGHAT and CDR2 FQDESV (reference sequence). The CDR3 reads CASSFLRGGGANVLTF. The CDR3 bases are TGTGCCAGCAGCTTCCTAAGGGGTGGTGGGGCCAACGTCCTGACTTTC.

This sequence joins TRBV2 and TRBJ2-3, with 9 bases aligning to TRBD2. Germline values: CDR1 SNHLY, CDR2 FYNNEI. After removal of 2 bases from V and 0 bases from J, the junction contained 3 bases not matched to a gene. The CDR3 has 16 residues. Here the CDR3 reads CASSEHLAGSTDTQYF. The DNA of the CDR3 is TGTGCCAGCAGTGAACATCTAGCGGGGAGCACAGATACGCAGTATTTT.

V usage is TRBV6-1 and J usage is TRBJ2-2, with D tentatively TRBD2 (5 bases). The germline V gene encodes CDR1 MNHNS and CDR2 SASEGT. There are 16 residues in the CDR3. V shed 2 bases and J shed 1 base, with 11 bases lying between them. The CDR3 here is CASSEIKGRNTGELFF. DNA of the CDR3: TGTGCCAGCAGTGAAATAAAAGGGAGGAACACCGGGGAGCTGTTTTTT.

V and J are TRBV3-1 (or the pseudogene TRBV3-2) and TRBJ2-5, with 8 positions matching TRBD1. The CDR3 runs to 18 residues. The germline gives CDR1 LGHDT, CDR2 YNNKEL (reference sequence). V lost 0 bases to trimming and J lost 5 bases; unmatched junction nucleotides: 14. CDR3 nucleotides: TGTGCCAGCAGCCAAGAAAAGTTGGCAGGGGGCCCGAGGGAGACCCAGTACTTC. Its protein product is CASSQEKLAGGPRETQYF.

The chain carries TRBV11-2 and TRBJ2-3; maybe TRBD2 (7 bases). The V gene lost 2 bases and the J gene lost 6 bases, with 9 bases spanning the gap. Germline V lookup: CDR1 SGHAT, CDR2 FQNNGV. CDR3 length: 13 residues. As DNA, the CDR3 is TGTGCCAGCAGCTTAAGGGGGGGCGATACGCAGTATTTT. Translated: CASSLRGGDTQYF.

This CDR3 is CASSERPHGRQYF. CDR3 nucleotide sequence: TGTGCCAGCAGTGAGCGCCCCCACGGGCGGCAGTACTTC. V and J are TRBV6-1 and TRBJ2-7, with D hard to call. Looked up from germline, CDR1 is MNHNS and CDR2 is SASEGT. Trimming shortened V by 3 bases and J by 9 bases, and 15 bases separated the two germline ends. The CDR3 covers 13 residues.

The V and J genes are TRBV3-1 (or the pseudogene TRBV3-2) and TRBJ1-1; D is unclear. Trimming shortened V by 1 base and J by 2 bases, and 8 bases separated the two germline ends. CDR3 length equals 14 residues. Germline CDR1 reads LGHDT; CDR2 reads YNNKEL (reference sequence). CDR3 in DNA: TGTGCCAGCAGCCAAGGATGGGGAAACACTGAAGCTTTCTTT. Its translation: CASSQGWGNTEAFF.

The chain carries TRBV19 and TRBJ2-7; 7 nucleotides agree with TRBD1. This CDR3 contains 15 residues. Germline trimming cut 3 bases from V and 0 bases from J; bases unmatched to any gene: 5. Germline-derived CDR1 and CDR2 are LNHDA and SQIVND (reference sequence). CDR3 bases: TGTGCCAGTAGTATCGGGACAGATCTCTCCTACGAGCAGTACTTC. Its translation is CASSIGTDLSYEQYF. Based on the CDR3 plus reference TRBV19 and TRBJ2-7, the full variable domain is DGGITQSPKYLFRKEGQNVTLSCEQNLNHDAMYWYRQDPGQGLRLIYYSQIVNDFQKGDIAEGYSVSREKKESFPLTVTSAQKNPTAFYLCASSIGTDLSYEQYFGPGTRLTVT.

J is TRBJ2-5 and V is TRBV7-9; D gene uncertain. The CDR3 length is 12 residues. The V end was cut by 2 bases, the J end by 5 bases, with 6 bases between. The germline V gene encodes CDR1 SEHNR and CDR2 FQNEAQ (reference sequence). CDR3 region: CASSLLSETQYF. Written as DNA, the CDR3 is TGTGCCAGCAGCTTATTGTCCGAGACCCAGTACTTC. The complete variable domain, with remaining parts taken from reference TRBV7-9 and TRBJ2-5, reads DTGVSQNPRHKITKRGQNVTFRCDPISEHNRLYWYRQTLGQGPEFLTYFQNEAQLEKSRLLSDRFSAERPKGSFSTLEIQRTEQGDSAMYLCASSLLSETQYFGPGTRLLVL.